The next 26 T cell receptor beta chains were all read from a single sample in a study of CD8 T cells in Susac syndrome. The RNA, 0.5 to 1 ug, was put through reverse transcription using random hexamers. MiXCR was run by TCRdb on the immunoSEQ multiplex PCR reads, yielding one entry per CDR3 protein. The sample lists about 150,000 distinct CDR3 sequences; more than 90% were seen once. The sample taken for sequencing was CD4+ T cells from PBMCs. Receptor source: a human donor with Susac syndrome.

J is TRBJ2-1 and V is TRBV24-1, with D possibly being TRBD1 or TRBD2 (5 bases each). In germline, CDR1 is KGHDR, CDR2 SFDVKD. V lost 6 bases to trimming and J lost 3 bases, with 11 bases between them. This CDR3 has 14 amino acids. DNA for the CDR3: TGTGCCACCAGTCAGGGAGAGTTCTACAATGAGCAGTTCTTC. Its protein product is CATSQGEFYNEQFF.

This clonotype was detected once. The rearrangement joins TRBV9 to TRBJ1-1, with D unresolved. Trimming cost V 0 bases and J 3 bases, with 6 bases left between them. Germline loops: CDR1 SGDLS, CDR2 YYNGEE. The CDR3 covers 13 residues. The CDR3 DNA follows: TGTGCCAGCAGCGTAGCTGGGCACACTGAAGCTTTCTTT. It specifies CASSVAGHTEAFF.

The V gene is TRBV7-9, the J gene TRBJ1-1; D not certain. V shed 5 bases and J shed 6 bases, with 10 bases lying between them. From germline, CDR1 is SEHNR and CDR2 FQNEAQ (reference sequence). The length of the CDR3 is 12 residues. The DNA for the CDR3 is TGTGCCAGCAGCATCGAAAGAGCTGAAGCTTTCTTT. Its protein product is CASSIERAEAFF.

This chain uses TRBV27 with TRBJ2-5; 8 bases fit TRBD2. Germline CDR1 and CDR2: MNHEY and SMNVEV (reference sequence). V lost 5 bases, J lost 2 bases, and 13 bases stayed unmatched. This CDR3 contains 17 residues. Here the CDR3 reads CASSPYPLAGRQETQYF. The CDR3 region has the DNA TGTGCCAGCAGTCCCTATCCGCTAGCGGGTAGACAAGAGACCCAGTACTTC.

The chain recombines TRBV11-2 with TRBJ2-2, with D tentatively TRBD2 (6 bases). V was cut by 8 bases and J by 6 bases, with 13 bases left in between. Germline loops: CDR1 SGHAT, CDR2 FQNNGV. This CDR3 region has 13 residues. The CDR3 region has the DNA TGTGCCAGCCGCCGGGGGTACGCCGGGGAGCTGTTTTTT. Translating gives CASRRGYAGELFF.

J is TRBJ1-6 and V is TRBV5-6, with TRBD1 matching over 8 bases. The CDR3 totals 16 residues. Germline CDR1 and CDR2: SGHDT and YYEEEE. Unmatched junction bases numbered 9, after V lost 0 bases and J lost 10 bases. CDR3 region: CASSLAGGQVQSPLHF. As DNA, the CDR3 is TGTGCCAGCAGCTTGGCCGGGGGACAGGTCCAATCACCCCTCCACTTT.

This clonotype has a handful of counts. The rearrangement joins TRBV6-2 or TRBV6-3 to TRBJ2-7; maybe TRBD1 (6 bases). Looked up from germline, CDR1 is MNHEY and CDR2 is SVGEGT. Trimming took 11 bases from V and 2 from J, leaving 10 bases between them. CDR3 length equals 11 residues. CDR3: CASTGAYEQYF. CDR3 in DNA: TGTGCCTCGACAGGAGCCTACGAGCAGTACTTC.

The rearrangement joins TRBV12-5 to TRBJ1-2, with D perhaps matching TRBD1 (5 bases). CDR1 is LGHNT and CDR2 is FRNRAP in the germline V gene. The CDR3 sequence is 15 residues long. The V and J ends lost 3 bases and 1 base respectively, with 12 bases between them. In DNA form, the CDR3 reads TGTGCTAGTGGTTTAATTCAGGGTTTTAACTATGGCTACACCTTC. This encodes CASGLIQGFNYGYTF.

The rearrangement links TRBV6-5 to TRBJ1-2, with 9 bases fitting TRBD1. V lost 6 bases and J lost 8; bases outside the gene matches: 10. Germline loops: CDR1 MNHEY, CDR2 SVGAGI. This CDR3 is 14 amino acids long. The CDR3, as DNA: TGTGCCAGCAGCCAATACCGGGACAGGGAGGGCTACACCTTC. Protein product: CASSQYRDREGYTF.

This clonotype showed up just once. The chain combines TRBV3-1 with TRBJ2-7, with D uncertain. V lost 4 bases and J lost 1, with 8 bases in between. Germline CDR1 LGHDT, CDR2 YNNKEL (reference sequence). The CDR3 contains 13 residues. The CDR3 coding sequence is TGTGCCAGCAGCCCCCACCCTTCCTACGAGCAGTACTTC. Amino acids: CASSPHPSYEQYF.

The chain links TRBV12-3 or TRBV12-4 to TRBJ2-2; maybe TRBD1 (6 bases). CDR3 length equals 13 residues. V was trimmed by 5 bases and J by 6 bases, leaving 10 bases between them. CDR3 nucleotides: TGTGCCAGCAGTACAGGGTATCCCGGGGAGCTGTTTTTT. Translating gives CASSTGYPGELFF.

The chain uses TRBV20-1 and TRBJ2-7, with 8 positions matching TRBD1. V trimming: 5 bases; J trimming: 0 bases; junction bases outside the gene matches: 9. Germline-derived CDR1 and CDR2 are DFQATT and SNEGSKA (reference sequence). CDR3 length: 15 amino acids. Written as DNA, the CDR3 is TGCAGTGCTGGCCGGGGCAGGGGGCACTCCTACGAGCAGTACTTC. Translated: CSAGRGRGHSYEQYF.

J is TRBJ1-3 and V is TRBV20-1; D is ambiguous. The CDR3 is 13 amino acids. The V end was cut by 5 bases, the J end by 0 bases, with 8 bases between. CDR1 is DFQATT, CDR2 SNEGSKA, per germline (reference sequence). In DNA form, the CDR3 reads TGCAGTGCTCGCCCGGTCTCTGGAAACACCATATATTTT. It codes for CSARPVSGNTIYF.

The gene calls are TRBV20-1 and TRBJ2-1; 16 bases map to TRBD2. This CDR3 has 17 amino acids. Germline values: CDR1 DFQATT, CDR2 SNEGSKA (reference sequence). V was pared by 4 bases and J by 5 bases, with 8 bases of the junction left unmatched. In DNA, the CDR3 is TGCAGTGCTACACCGGGACTAGCGGGAGGGAGCAACAATGAGCAGTTCTTC. Residues: CSATPGLAGGSNNEQFF.

The V and J genes are TRBV30 and TRBJ1-5; a possible D gene is TRBD1 (5 bases). There are 13 residues in the CDR3. Germline V lookup: CDR1 GTSNPN, CDR2 SVGIG (reference sequence). Trimming pared 2 bases from V and 2 bases from J, leaving 7 bases between. In DNA, the CDR3 is TGTGCCTGGAGTCTGGGGGGCAATCAGCCCCAGCATTTT. Translating gives CAWSLGGNQPQHF.

The J gene is TRBJ2-5, the V gene TRBV29-1; 8 bases fit TRBD2. After removal of 3 bases from V and 5 bases from J, the junction contained 5 bases not matched to a gene. This CDR3 spans 13 amino acids. Germline V gene sequence: CDR1 SQVTM, CDR2 ANQGSEA. Here the CDR3 DNA reads TGCAGCGTTGAGGGACTAGGCCGGGAGACCCAGTACTTC. Its translation: CSVEGLGRETQYF.

V and J are TRBV3-1 and TRBJ1-2; D unclear. Trimming took off 3 bases at V and 0 bases at J, with 8 bases between the two ends. The CDR3 loop spans 14 amino acids. Germline lookup yields CDR1 LGHDT and CDR2 YNNKEL (reference sequence). CDR3 coding DNA: TGTGCCAGCAGCCACAGCACAGCTAACTATGGCTACACCTTC. Its protein product is CASSHSTANYGYTF.

The J gene is TRBJ1-2, the V gene TRBV20-1; 11 positions match TRBD1. V lost 5 bases and J lost 8; bases outside the gene matches: 16. Germline CDR1 and CDR2: DFQATT and SNEGSKA (reference sequence). The CDR3 is made up of 16 amino acids. CDR3 bases: TGCAGTGCTCATAACGCGGACAGGGGGCTCATAGAGGGCTACACCTTC. It yields the protein CSAHNADRGLIEGYTF.

The V call is TRBV29-1, the J call TRBJ2-3; D is perhaps TRBD2 (6 bases). In germline, CDR1 is SQVTM, CDR2 ANQGSEA. The CDR3 is 13 amino acids. With 6 bases removed from V and 1 base from J, the gap between germline ends came to 11 bases. The CDR3: CSVGLAGTDTQYF. Here the CDR3 DNA reads TGCAGCGTGGGACTGGCGGGCACAGATACGCAGTATTTT.

This clonotype showed up just once. J is TRBJ1-3 and V is TRBV4-1, with unresolved D. Trimming pared 2 bases from V and 9 bases from J, leaving 8 bases between. There are 12 residues in the CDR3. Germline V gene sequence: CDR1 MGHRA, CDR2 YSYEKL. The CDR3 DNA follows: TGCGCCAGCAGCCAACCTCGGAGCACCATATATTTT. The encoded protein is CASSQPRSTIYF.

V is TRBV5-4 and J is TRBJ1-2; no clear D gene. The V gene's germline CDR1 is SGHNT and CDR2 YYREEE (reference sequence). There are 13 residues in the CDR3. Trimming pared 5 bases from V and 1 base from J, leaving 9 bases between. The CDR3 loop is CASRMDGNYGYTF. In DNA form, the CDR3 reads TGTGCCAGCAGAATGGACGGTAACTATGGCTACACCTTC.

The chain carries TRBV9 and TRBJ2-2; D unresolved. V lost 4 bases and J lost 1, with 14 bases in between. Germline CDR1 reads SGDLS; CDR2 reads YYNGEE. CDR3 length: 16 residues. The CDR3 DNA reads TGTGCCAGCAGCCCCACTGGCCCCCTGAACACCGGGGAGCTGTTTTTT. Translating gives CASSPTGPLNTGELFF.

CDR3 region: CASSPGVGHQPQHF. DNA of the CDR3: TGTGCCAGCAGTCCGGGAGTCGGGCATCAGCCCCAGCATTTT. This chain connects TRBV12-3 or TRBV12-4 to TRBJ1-5; D is unclear. Between the trimmed V and J ends, which lost 5 bases and 5 bases, there was a span of 13 bases. This CDR3 contains 14 residues.

The chain employs TRBV28 and TRBJ2-7; 7 positions agree with TRBD1. CDR1 MDHEN and CDR2 SYDVKM come from the germline V gene. Losses at the gene ends were 8 bases for V and 2 bases for J; bases not matched to a gene: 9. This CDR3 is built from 14 residues. CDR3 sequence reads: CASGAGQAPYEQYF. DNA of the CDR3: TGTGCCAGCGGGGCAGGACAGGCTCCCTACGAGCAGTACTTC.

The chain links TRBV5-4 to TRBJ2-3; D is unclear. Germline V lookup: CDR1 SGHNT, CDR2 YYREEE (reference sequence). This CDR3 region has 13 residues. V was shortened by 5 bases and J by 7 bases, with 14 bases between the two germline ends. This CDR3 reads CASRSMGMNTQYF. In nucleotides, the CDR3 is TGTGCCAGCAGGTCCATGGGGATGAATACGCAGTATTTT.

The genes are TRBV15 and TRBJ1-2; TRBD1 might be the D (5 bases). Germline V gene lookup returns CDR1 LNHNV and CDR2 YYDKDF (reference sequence). This CDR3 is built from 13 residues. With 6 bases removed from V and 2 bases from J, the gap between germline ends came to 10 bases. As DNA, the CDR3 is TGTGCCACCAGGGAAGACAGCAACTATGGCTACACCTTC. It translates to CATREDSNYGYTF.